The entry below gives a single TCR beta chain sequence along with its context. The table came from immunoSEQ multiplex PCR; TCRdb's copy has only in-frame clones and leaves some out. The sample holds 450,000 to 650,000 clones, more than 75% seen once. The data were obtained in a study of shared T cell receptors in the human thymus. This same sample was also taken into another study, of human thymus T cells. From that report: Healthy Finnish infants having corrective surgery for congenital heart defects served as donors. Thymus tissue for the work was resected from patients undergoing corrective heart surgery. Gene usage for V and J segments appeared biased in thymic and blood repertoires. Thymic repertoires of unrelated individuals were reported in related research to overlap highly.

Sequenced sample: thymocytes. This sequence was found in a boy less than two years old with a congenital heart defect.

For the CDR3, the DNA is TGTGCCAGCAGGCAGGATAAAAACATTCAGTACTTC. Encoded protein: CASRQDKNIQYF. The chain combines TRBV2 with TRBJ2-4; D gene unclear. V shed 6 bases and J shed 4 bases, with 7 bases lying between them. From germline, CDR1 is SNHLY and CDR2 FYNNEI. This CDR3 has 12 amino acids.